This T cell receptor (beta chain) originates from a study of blood T cells in healthy people across ages. This clonotype appeared many times. A sample-barcoded 5' primer and a J-beta primer mix were used in a second PCR of about 6 to 12 cycles. TCRdb independently ran MiXCR on the 5' RACE reads; one entry per CDR3 protein. Here the sample spans fewer than 1,000,000 distinct CDR3 sequences, about half being singletons. The CDR3 runs 13 residues. Germline lookup yields CDR1 SGDLS and CDR2 YYNGEE. Trimming took 4 bases from V and 2 from J, leaving 10 bases between them. This clonotype originated in a man at least 80 years old in good health. Sequencing was carried out using blood. The chain uses TRBV9 and TRBJ2-7; tentatively, D is TRBD2 (6 bases). CDR3 amino acids: CASSMGGPYEQYF. The CDR3 bases are TGTGCCAGCAGCATGGGAGGACCCTACGAGCAGTACTTC. The full variable domain, with the rest looked up from reference TRBV9 and TRBJ2-7, is DSGVTQTPKHLITATGQRVTLRCSPRSGDLSVYWYQQSLDQGLQFLIQYYNGEERAKGNILERFSAQQFPDLHSELNLSSLELGDSALYFCASSMGGPYEQYFGPGTRLTVT.